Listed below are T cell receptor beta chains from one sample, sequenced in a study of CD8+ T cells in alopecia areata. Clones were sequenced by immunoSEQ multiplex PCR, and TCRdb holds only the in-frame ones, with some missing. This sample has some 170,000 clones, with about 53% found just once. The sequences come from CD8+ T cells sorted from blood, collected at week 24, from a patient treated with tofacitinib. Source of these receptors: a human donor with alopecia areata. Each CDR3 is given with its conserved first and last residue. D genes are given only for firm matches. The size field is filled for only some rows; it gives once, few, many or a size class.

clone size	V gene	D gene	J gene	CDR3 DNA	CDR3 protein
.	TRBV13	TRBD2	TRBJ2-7	TGTGCCAGCAGCTTAGCCTTAGCGGGGGACTCCTACGAGCAGTACTTC	CASSLALAGDSYEQYF
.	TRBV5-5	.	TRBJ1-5	TGTGCCAGCAGCTCTGGGAATCAGCCCCAGCATTTT	CASSSGNQPQHF
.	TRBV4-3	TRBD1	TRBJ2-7	TGCGCCAGCAGCCGGACAGGGGAAATCTACGAGCAGTACTTC	CASSRTGEIYEQYF
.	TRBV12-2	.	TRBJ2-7	TGTGCAAGTCGCTTTGGACCAGGGGGCGAATTTGGCTACGAGCAGTACTTC	CASRFGPGGEFGYEQYF
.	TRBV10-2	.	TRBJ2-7	TGCGCCAGCAGTGACAGGAGCTACGAGCAGTACTTC	CASSDRSYEQYF
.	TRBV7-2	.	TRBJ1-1	TGTGCCAGCAGCTCATCACCCGCAGCGCTTGGACAGAACACTGAAGCTTTCTTT	CASSSSPAALGQNTEAFF
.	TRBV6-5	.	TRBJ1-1	TGTGCCAGCAGTTACAGGGCGCGGGGCGGAGAGGAAGCTTTCTTT	CASSYRARGGEEAFF
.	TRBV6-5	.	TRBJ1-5	TGTGCCAGCAGTGCGGGAAACAATCAGCCCCAGCATTTT	CASSAGNNQPQHF
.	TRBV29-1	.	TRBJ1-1	TGCAGCGTTCGGGAAAACACTGAAGCTTTCTTT	CSVRENTEAFF
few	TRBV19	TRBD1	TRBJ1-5	TGTGCCAGTAGCAGGCAGGGGGCGAGCAATCAGCCCCAGCATTTT	CASSRQGASNQPQHF
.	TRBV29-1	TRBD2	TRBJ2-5	TGCAGCGCCCGGGGGGGTAGCGTATACACAGAGACCCAGTACTTC	CSARGGSVYTETQYF
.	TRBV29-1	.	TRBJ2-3	TGCAGCGTTCTGAGGGATACGCAGTATTTT	CSVLRDTQYF
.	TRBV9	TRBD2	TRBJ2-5	TGTGCCAGCAGCGTCGACACTAGCGGGGGGCGGACCCAGTACTTC	CASSVDTSGGRTQYF
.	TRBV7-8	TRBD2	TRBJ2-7	TGTGCCAGCAGCCCCTCTGCCGGGGGGTCCTACGAGCAGTACTTC	CASSPSAGGSYEQYF
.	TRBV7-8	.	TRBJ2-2	TGTGCCAGCAGCTCAGTTACGGTGAACACCGGGGAGCTGTTTTTT	CASSSVTVNTGELFF
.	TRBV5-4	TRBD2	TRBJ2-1	TGTGCCAGCACGGACCGGGGGGGCGATGGGTTCTTC	CASTDRGGDGFF
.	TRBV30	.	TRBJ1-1	TGTGCCTGGAGTTCATACGGGGACACTGAAGCTTTCTTT	CAWSSYGDTEAFF
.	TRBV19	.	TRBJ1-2	TGTGCCAGTAGTATCACCTATGGCTACACCTTC	CASSITYGYTF
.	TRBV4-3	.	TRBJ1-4	TGCGCCAGCAGCCCTTCATCGGGAATTCATGAAAAACTGTTTTTT	CASSPSSGIHEKLFF
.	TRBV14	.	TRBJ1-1	TGTGCCAGCAGCCTGGGGGATCACACTGAAGCTTTCTTT	CASSLGDHTEAFF
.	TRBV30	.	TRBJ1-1	TGTGCCTGGAACCTGGGCACTGAAGCTTTCTTT	CAWNLGTEAFF
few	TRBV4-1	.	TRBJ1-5	TGCGCCAGCAGCCAGGCCAGGGTCAATCAGCCCCAGCATTTT	CASSQARVNQPQHF
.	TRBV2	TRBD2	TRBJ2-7	TGTGCCAGCACCGGGACTAGCTCCTACGAGCAGTACTTC	CASTGTSSYEQYF
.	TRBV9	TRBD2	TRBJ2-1	TGTGCCAGCAGCCCAACAAGCGGGGGGGCATTCAATGAGCAGTTCTTC	CASSPTSGGAFNEQFF
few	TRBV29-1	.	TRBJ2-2	TGCAGCGTGCTGGAAAGGACCGGGGAGCTGTTTTTT	CSVLERTGELFF
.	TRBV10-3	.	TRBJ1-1	TGTGCCATCAGTGAGTTCGGGAAGAACACTGAAGCTTTCTTT	CAISEFGKNTEAFF
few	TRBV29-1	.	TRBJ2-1	TGCAGCGTTGAGTCACAGAACAATGAGCAGTTCTTC	CSVESQNNEQFF
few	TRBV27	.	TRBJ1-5	TGTGCCAGCAGGAGTAGCAATCAGCCCCAGCATTTT	CASRSSNQPQHF
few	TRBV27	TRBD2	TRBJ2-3	TGTGCCAGCAGTTCGGCTAGCGGGAGCAGCACAGATACGCAGTATTTT	CASSSASGSSTDTQYF
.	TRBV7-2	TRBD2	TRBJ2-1	TGTGCCAGCAGCTTAGCTAGCGGGGTTTACAATGAGCAGTTCTTC	CASSLASGVYNEQFF
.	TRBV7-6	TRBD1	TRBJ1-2	TGTGCCAGCAGCCGGAGACAGGGGGATGGCTACACCTTC	CASSRRQGDGYTF
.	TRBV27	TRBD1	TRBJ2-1	TGTGCCAGCAGTTCCCCCCGGACAGGCTTAATCTTC	CASSSPRTGLIF
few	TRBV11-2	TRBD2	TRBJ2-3	TGTGCCAGCAGCCTAAGGACTAGGCCAGCAGATACGCAGTATTTT	CASSLRTRPADTQYF
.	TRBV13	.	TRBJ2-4	TGTGCCAGCAGCTTAGGAAAAAACATTCAGTACTTC	CASSLGKNIQYF
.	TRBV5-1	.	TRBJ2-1	TGCGCCAGCAGCTTGAACCGAGTTGAGCAGTTCTTC	CASSLNRVEQFF
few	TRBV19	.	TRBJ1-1	TGTGCCAGTATCTTGGACAGCCTGAACACTGAAGCTTTCTTT	CASILDSLNTEAFF
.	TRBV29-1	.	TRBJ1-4	TGCAGCGTTGGCTCGGGGGGTTCTGAAAAACTGTTTTTT	CSVGSGGSEKLFF
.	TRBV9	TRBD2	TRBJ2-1	TGTGCCAGCAGCGCAGCGGGGGGAACCTACAATGAGCAGTTCTTC	CASSAAGGTYNEQFF